Sequencing of this TCR beta chain was carried out in a study of technical replicates of blood from a few donors. The assay was immunoSEQ multiplex PCR, and TCRdb's table has in-frame clones only and misses some. This table holds about 70,000 clones, nearly 98% found once. The source is a human donor in good health. The sequenced sample was T cells isolated from PBMCs.

The CDR3, as DNA: TGTGCCAGCAGTGAGGGGCAGCGACCTAACAATGAGCAGTTCTTC. It is translated as CASSEGQRPNNEQFF. The chain recombines TRBV2 with TRBJ2-1, with D possibly being TRBD1 (5 bases). The germline CDR1 and CDR2 sequences are SNHLY and FYNNEI. The CDR3 loop spans 15 amino acids. Trimming removed 3 bases from V and 5 bases from J, with 14 bases in between.